This entry features one T cell receptor (beta chain) sequence. The sample comes from a study of control samples from healthy donors and cancer patients. The assay was immunoSEQ multiplex PCR, and TCRdb's table has in-frame clones only and misses some. The sample has some 39,000 clones, around four fifths seen once. Looked up from germline, CDR1 is MGHDK and CDR2 is SYGVNS. The CDR3 sequence is 13 residues long. Deletions cut 2 bases from V and 5 bases from J, with 9 bases between. This TCR came from a woman aged 55 to 70 with lung cancer. V is TRBV25-1 and J is TRBJ1-2, with TRBD1 as a possible D gene (6 bases). The specimen sequenced was PBMCs. The CDR3 coding sequence is TGTGCCAGCAGTGAACTAACAGGGTATGGCTACACCTTC. Amino acids: CASSELTGYGYTF.